This is a list of T cell receptor beta chains from one sample in a study of regulatory T cells in long-lasting Graves disease. Each CDR3 protein gets one entry after TCRdb re-called the multiplex PCR reads with MiXCR. The sample includes 300,000 to 400,000 distinct CDR3 sequences, 15% to 20% of them seen just once. Sequenced material: peripheral blood mononuclear cells (PBMCs), taken at new diagnosis, from a patient treated with antithyroid drugs. Receptor source: a female donor with Graves disease. The CDR3 runs from the conserved cysteine through the conserved F or W. D genes are given only for firm matches. The size entry gives once, few or many counts, or a class when the clone is expanded.

CDR3nt	CDR3aa	d_gene	v_gene	j_gene	abundance
TGTGCCAGCAGCCTTCCCGGGACAGGGGCCCGCGGGGAGCTGTTTTTT	CASSLPGTGARGELFF	TRBD1	TRBV6-1	TRBJ2-2	few
TGTGCCAGCAGCCTCGCGTCATGGGGCGCGGGCTACACCTTC	CASSLASWGAGYTF	.	TRBV7-2	TRBJ1-2	many
TGTGCCAGCAGCTCCCCCCGGGCCGGGCATTACGAGCAGTACTTC	CASSSPRAGHYEQYF	.	TRBV11-2	TRBJ2-7	many
TGTGCCAGCTCTTACAGGCCTTCCTACGAGCAGTACTTC	CASSYRPSYEQYF	.	TRBV6-2/TRBV6-3	TRBJ2-7	few
TGTGCCAGCAGGGAATTTGGCTATGGCTACACCTTC	CASREFGYGYTF	.	TRBV2	TRBJ1-2	many
TGCAGTGCTTCGGTCATGGACGAGCAGTACTTC	CSASVMDEQYF	.	TRBV20-1	TRBJ2-7	few
TGTGCCAGCAGTGTAAGTGAGCGGGAGGTCTTTTTT	CASSVSEREVFF	TRBD2	TRBV2	TRBJ2-3	many
TGTGCCAGCAGTTTACGCAGGGGCCTTTGGGAGACCCAGTACTTC	CASSLRRGLWETQYF	.	TRBV28	TRBJ2-5	many
TGTGCCACCAGCAGCGGGGCTAGCGGCTACAATGAGCAGTTCTTC	CATSSGASGYNEQFF	TRBD2	TRBV15	TRBJ2-1	many
TGTGCCAGCAGTCCTCCCGGGACAGGGGGGCACGAGCAGTACTTC	CASSPPGTGGHEQYF	TRBD1	TRBV11-3	TRBJ2-7	many
TGTGCCAGCAGCCTTGGGTGGGGAATTAATTCACCCCTCCACTTT	CASSLGWGINSPLHF	.	TRBV5-5	TRBJ1-6	many
TGTGCCAGCAGCCAAGATTACGAGCAGTACTTC	CASSQDYEQYF	.	TRBV3-1	TRBJ2-7	many
TGCGCCAGCAAGGTACAGGCCAACTCCTACGAGCAGTACTTC	CASKVQANSYEQYF	.	TRBV5-1	TRBJ2-7	many
TGTGCCAGCCGTTCGGGGGGGCGGAACACCGGGGAGCTGTTTTTT	CASRSGGRNTGELFF	TRBD2	TRBV12-3/TRBV12-4	TRBJ2-2	many
TGCAGTGCTATAGCGGGAGGGCCGGTCCACGAGCAGTACTTC	CSAIAGGPVHEQYF	TRBD2	TRBV20-1	TRBJ2-7	many
TGTGCCAGCGGGGGATTCGGGACAGGGTCTAACGAGCAGTACTTC	CASGGFGTGSNEQYF	TRBD1	TRBV19	TRBJ2-7	many